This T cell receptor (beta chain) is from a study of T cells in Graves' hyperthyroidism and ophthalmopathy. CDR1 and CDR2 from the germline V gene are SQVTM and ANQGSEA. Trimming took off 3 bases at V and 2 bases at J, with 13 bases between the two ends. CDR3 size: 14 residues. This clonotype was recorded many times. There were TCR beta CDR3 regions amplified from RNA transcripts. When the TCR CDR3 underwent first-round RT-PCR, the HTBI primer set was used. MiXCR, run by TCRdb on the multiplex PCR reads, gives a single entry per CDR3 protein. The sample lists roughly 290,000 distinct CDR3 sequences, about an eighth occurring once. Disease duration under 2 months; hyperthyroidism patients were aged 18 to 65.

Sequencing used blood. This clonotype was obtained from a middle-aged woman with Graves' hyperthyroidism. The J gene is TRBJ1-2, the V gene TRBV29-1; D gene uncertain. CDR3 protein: CSVDQWTENYGYTF. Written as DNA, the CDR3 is TGCAGCGTTGACCAATGGACCGAAAACTATGGCTACACCTTC.